What follows is one T cell receptor beta chain and its context. This entry comes from a study of blood T cell repertoires in COVID-19. Study context: PBMCs, B-cell-depleted T cells, or T cells were the source of the cDNA or gDNA that made up the material.

V was pared by 2 bases and J by 3 bases, with 14 bases between. CDR1 and CDR2 from the germline V gene are SGHRS and YFSETQ. This CDR3 comprises 15 residues. Those enrolled, adults aged roughly 18 to 100 years, came from 25 or so US areas. Participant-given clinical history determined each cohort assignment. Study processing details: Estimation of nucleated cell counts was performed using reference gene primer amplification. Generated by immunoSEQ multiplex PCR, the TCRdb table keeps only in-frame clones and is missing some. V and J calls and clone size are given by that table; D and trimming were obtained from the DNA. This sample carries 280,000 or so clones, around nine tenths of them seen once, and the ten largest clones take over 6%.

Sequenced sample: PBMCs or T cells enriched from blood (not recorded which). The chain is built from TRBV5-1 and TRBJ2-5; a possible D gene is TRBD1 (5 bases). This receptor was taken from a woman between 40 and 50 years old who had recovered from COVID-19. CDR3 nucleotide sequence: TGCGCCAGCAGCTTCGCAGGGCTACCCAAAGAGACCCAGTACTTC. This sequence encodes CASSFAGLPKETQYF.